Presented here are 18 T cell receptor beta chains from one specimen sequenced in a study of radiotherapy plus CTLA-4 blockade in lung cancer. Method: immunoSEQ multiplex PCR; TCRdb's copy keeps in-frame clones and lacks some. Here the sample spans 130,000 or so clones, about nine tenths being singletons. The source material was peripheral blood, sampled from a patient treated with radiotherapy plus ipilimumab. The receptors come from a human donor with non-small cell lung cancer that progressed on radiotherapy plus ipilimumab.

The chain links TRBV18 to TRBJ2-6; TRBD1 matches at 7 bases. CDR3 length equals 17 residues. V lost 6 bases to trimming and J lost 2 bases; unmatched junction nucleotides: 10. Germline CDR1 reads KGHSH; CDR2 reads LQKENI. CDR3 in amino acids: CASSPQMTGTGANVLTF. DNA for the CDR3: TGTGCCAGCTCGCCTCAAATGACAGGGACTGGGGCCAACGTCCTGACTTTC. The full variable domain, completed using reference TRBV18 and TRBJ2-6, is NAGVMQNPRHLVRRRGQEARLRCSPMKGHSHVYWYRQLPEEGLKFMVYLQKENIIDESGMPKERFSAEFPKEGPSILRIQQVVRGDSAAYFCASSPQMTGTGANVLTFGAGSRLTVL.

The chain recombines TRBV14 with TRBJ2-6; D gene unclear. CDR3 length: 17 amino acids. The ends were cut back, 4 bases at V and 1 base at J, with 14 bases in the middle. The germline gives CDR1 SGHDN, CDR2 FVKESK. CDR3 in DNA: TGTGCCAGCAGCCCTGTTGGTTCTTCGTCTGGGGCCAACGTCCTGACTTTC. It yields the protein CASSPVGSSSGANVLTF.

V gene TRBV21-1 combines with J gene TRBJ2-7; TRBD1, the table's D call, lacks a check against the DNA. TRBV21-1 counts as a pseudogene. CDR3 length: 17 residues. This chain's CDR3 is CASSPRDRQDSSYEQYF. For the CDR3, the DNA is TGTGCCAGCAGCCCCCGGGACAGGCAGGATAGCTCCTACGAGCAGTACTTC.

V usage is TRBV7-9 and J usage is TRBJ1-2; 7 bases align to TRBD1. The CDR3 length is 18 residues. Trimming took 2 bases from V and 4 from J; bases not matched to a gene: 16. CDR1 and CDR2 (germline): SEHNR, FQNEAQ (reference sequence). The CDR3 nucleotides are TGTGCCAGCAGCTTAACCTTAGCAAGTACAGGGGCCCGCTATGGCTACACCTTC. It codes for CASSLTLASTGARYGYTF.

The V call is TRBV18, the J call TRBJ1-4; TRBD1 agrees at 7 bases. Germline assignment: CDR1 KGHSH and CDR2 LQKENI. This CDR3 is 15 amino acids long. V was clipped by 6 bases and J by 1 base; unmatched bases: 5. The CDR3 loop reads CASSPRQGTNEKLFF. Written as DNA, the CDR3 is TGTGCCAGCTCCCCCAGACAGGGAACTAATGAAAAACTGTTTTTT.

This chain connects TRBV19 to TRBJ2-7, with 7 bases matching TRBD1. The CDR3 consists of 13 residues. V lost 6 bases, J lost 3 bases, and 5 bases stayed unmatched. The germline V gene has CDR1 LNHDA and CDR2 SQIVND (reference sequence). The CDR3 loop reads CASSNQGVYEQYF. CDR3 nucleotides: TGTGCCAGTAGCAACCAGGGGGTCTACGAGCAGTACTTC.

The chain links TRBV18 to TRBJ2-7, with TRBD2 matching 10 bases. V lost 5 bases and J lost 3; bases outside the gene matches: 4. Looked up from germline, CDR1 is KGHSH and CDR2 is LQKENI. There are 14 residues in the CDR3. The CDR3 region is CASSRTSGDYEQYF. The CDR3 region has the DNA TGTGCCAGCTCAAGAACTAGCGGGGACTACGAGCAGTACTTC.

This chain uses TRBV19 with TRBJ1-2; TRBD1 matches 12 bases. V dropped 6 bases and J dropped 4; count of bases not matched to a gene: 9. Germline-derived CDR1 and CDR2 are LNHDA and SQIVND (reference sequence). There are 16 residues in the CDR3. The CDR3 protein is CASRLPGQGAFYGYTF. The CDR3 DNA reads as TGTGCCAGTAGGCTCCCGGGACAGGGGGCCTTCTATGGCTACACCTTC.

This sequence joins TRBV7-9 and TRBJ2-7, with a tentative D call TRBD2 (5 bases). V shed 3 bases and J shed 0 bases, with 9 bases lying between them. Germline V lookup: CDR1 SEHNR, CDR2 FQNEAQ (reference sequence). The CDR3 is 14 amino acids. The CDR3 reads CASSLNSGSYEQYF. CDR3 DNA sequence: TGTGCCAGCAGCTTGAACAGCGGCTCCTACGAGCAGTACTTC.

The V and J genes are TRBV5-1 and TRBJ2-3; D is uncertain. V lost 4 bases, J lost 5 bases, and 14 bases lay in between. This CDR3 is built from 14 residues. Germline loops: CDR1 SGHRS, CDR2 YFSETQ. The CDR3 DNA is TGCGCCAGCAGCCCCCGCTCAGGAGAAGATACGCAGTATTTT. Its translation: CASSPRSGEDTQYF.

The chain couples TRBV18 to TRBJ1-1; D uncertain. This CDR3 is built from 14 residues. V lost 6 bases and J lost 4, with 15 bases in between. Germline CDR1 is KGHSH and CDR2 is LQKENI. The chain's CDR3 is CASSPIPGGTEAFF. DNA for the CDR3: TGTGCCAGCTCCCCAATCCCGGGAGGCACTGAAGCTTTCTTT.

This chain joins TRBV5-8 and TRBJ2-7; 9 bases map to TRBD2. Germline CDR1 is SGHTS and CDR2 is YDEGEE. With V trimmed by 4 bases and J by 1 base, 12 bases remained unmatched. CDR3 length equals 17 residues. The CDR3 DNA sequence: TGTGCCAGCAGCCCATTGGGCGGGAGGGCCCGGTCCTACGAGCAGTACTTC. This sequence encodes CASSPLGGRARSYEQYF.

A few counts support this clone. The rearrangement joins TRBV19 to TRBJ1-1; no definite D call. The germline V and J ends were trimmed by 5 bases and 5 bases, with 9 bases remaining between them. The CDR3 is 12 residues long. Germline V CDR1 and CDR2: LNHDA, SQIVND (reference sequence). CDR3 sequence reads: CASSDGFTEAFF. The CDR3 DNA is TGTGCCAGTAGTGATGGGTTTACTGAAGCTTTCTTT.

This clone was counted once. The V and J genes are TRBV9 and TRBJ1-2; TRBD1 agrees at 9 bases. The CDR3 runs 14 residues. The J segment lost 4 bases and the V segment lost 8 bases, leaving 9 bases of the junction unmatched. Germline V gives CDR1 SGDLS, CDR2 YYNGEE. This CDR3 reads CASGGTGTIYGYTF. CDR3 DNA sequence: TGTGCCAGTGGCGGGACAGGGACTATCTATGGCTACACCTTC.

The chain carries TRBV5-1 and TRBJ2-3, with D possibly called TRBD1 or TRBD2 (6 bases each). This CDR3 spans 15 amino acids. Germline-derived CDR1 and CDR2 are SGHRS and YFSETQ. V lost 2 bases to trimming and J lost 6 bases, with 16 bases between them. CDR3 loop: CASSFVGGKGDTQYF. CDR3 DNA sequence: TGCGCCAGCAGCTTTGTCGGGGGCAAAGGGGATACGCAGTATTTT.

V is TRBV2 and J is TRBJ1-2; possible D gene TRBD1, 5 bases. Per the germline V gene, CDR1 is SNHLY and CDR2 is FYNNEI. The CDR3 contains 15 residues. V shed 6 bases and J shed 6 bases, with 20 bases lying between them. The CDR3 coding sequence is TGTGCCAGCAGCGAAAACGGGGGGAGGGTGAATGGCTACACCTTC. It specifies CASSENGGRVNGYTF.

The chain employs TRBV7-2 and TRBJ2-1, with a possible D match to TRBD2 (6 bases). The CDR3 spans 13 residues. Germline values: CDR1 SGHTA, CDR2 FQGNSA. Trimming shortened V by 5 bases and J by 6 bases, and 11 bases separated the two germline ends. The CDR3 DNA sequence: TGTGCCAGCAGCCCCCCGACTAGCAATGAGCAGTTCTTC. Residues: CASSPPTSNEQFF.

The CDR3 sequence: CASSLGTGGYGYTF. The CDR3 coding sequence is TGCGCCAGCAGCTTGGGGACAGGGGGCTATGGCTACACCTTC. The rearrangement joins TRBV5-1 to TRBJ1-2, with TRBD1 matching over 10 bases. This CDR3 is 14 amino acids long. Germline V gives CDR1 SGHRS, CDR2 YFSETQ. Losses at the gene ends were 0 bases for V and 4 bases for J; bases not matched to a gene: 0.